Detailed here is one T cell receptor beta chain. The antigen is undetermined. Germline loops: CDR1 SQVTM, CDR2 ANQGSEA. The CDR3 is 17 amino acids. The V end lost 0 bases, the J end lost 6 bases, and 23 bases lay between the germline ends. Unstimulated naive, memory, effector memory and TEMRA subsets from a few donor pairs were sequenced. TCRdb keeps only in-frame clones here, not all; method: immunoSEQ multiplex PCR. The table shows 45,000 to 50,000 clones, with roughly 87% occurring only once. The data stem from a study of siplizumab effects on memory and regulatory T cells. Regarding the study as a whole: No assignable naive or memory phenotype existed for roughly 80-96% of proliferating CD4+ or CD8+ clones.

The sequence was collected from a human donor in good health. The chain couples TRBV29-1 to TRBJ2-5; either TRBD1 or TRBD2 may supply D (5 bases each). Sequencing was carried out using naive CD8+ T cells sorted from blood. CDR3 sequence reads: CSVEDTPWDLDRQTQYF. The CDR3 bases are TGCAGCGTTGAAGATACCCCCTGGGACCTTGATCGGCAGACCCAGTACTTC.